These T cell receptor beta chains were read from a single sample in a study of cytomegalovirus exposure and HLA in healthy donors. TCRdb's copy holds only in-frame clones and misses some; the assay was immunoSEQ multiplex PCR. The sample comprises some 120,000 clones, roughly 69% of which are singletons, and roughly 8.6% rests with the top ten. The sequenced sample consisted of PBMCs. These receptors were taken from a woman in her 40s in good health and CMV-seropositive. Each CDR3 is given without its conserved first and last residue. A row's size may be missing; if present it is once, few, many or a size class.

clone_size	v_call	j_call	cdr3_aa
NA	TRBV5-4	TRBJ1-1	ASSRSRNTEAF
NA	TRBV9	TRBJ2-5	ASSTGGGLAGEETQY
NA	TRBV7-3	TRBJ2-5	ASSLPGLAKGQETQY
NA	TRBV2	TRBJ2-3	ASSGQGISADTQY
NA	TRBV27	TRBJ2-1	ASSFASGGFEQF
NA	TRBV2	TRBJ2-1	ASTGLAGVNYSYNEQF
NA	TRBV5-6	TRBJ1-1	ASSSQGITNTEAF
NA	TRBV11-3	TRBJ2-3	ASSLEGADTQY
NA	TRBV4-3	TRBJ2-2	ASSQDPTRTPYTGELF
NA	TRBV29-1	TRBJ1-1	SVLDRNTEAF
NA	TRBV5-1	NA	ASSHGGEQY
once	TRBV11-2	TRBJ2-1	ASSERQGLRLYNEQF
few	TRBV5-1	TRBJ2-5	ASSSNPGTAQETQY
few	TRBV4-2	TRBJ2-7	ASSPGTSGYPSYEQY
NA	TRBV6-5	TRBJ2-3	ASSWESGTAADTQY
few	TRBV15	TRBJ1-5	ATSPHFNRDRVNQPQH
NA	TRBV29-1	TRBJ2-7	SVEDHYYEQY
NA	TRBV7-9	TRBJ1-5	ASSLMPGADSNQPQH
NA	TRBV6-1	TRBJ1-4	ASGGGGANEKLF
NA	TRBV7-3	TRBJ2-1	ASSPLAGEDNEQF
NA	TRBV4-3	TRBJ2-1	ASSQDGMNEQF
NA	TRBV7-3	TRBJ1-1	ASSLQGDVTEAF
NA	TRBV6-1	TRBJ2-7	ASSDSYSYEQY
NA	TRBV18	TRBJ2-1	ASSGTGLDNEQF
NA	TRBV15	TRBJ2-1	ATSVSWGGNEQF
NA	TRBV30	TRBJ2-2	ASPQGLADVNTGELF
NA	TRBV5-4	TRBJ1-5	ASSRGTDNQPQH
NA	TRBV7-9	TRBJ2-1	ASSLEPGLAGGYNEQF
NA	TRBV5-4	TRBJ2-5	ASSPGGEETQY
NA	TRBV11-1	TRBJ1-2	ASSRNRDEYGYT
NA	TRBV28	TRBJ1-4	ASSTYRATNEKLF
few	TRBV12-5	TRBJ2-1	ASGLNPVEQF
NA	TRBV9	TRBJ2-2	ASSVDGGYTGELF
NA	TRBV7-7	TRBJ2-2	ASSGSPLNTGELF
once	TRBV25-1	TRBJ2-1	ASSGAGTHSYNEQF
NA	TRBV5-5	TRBJ2-7	ASSLDPGLPYEQY
NA	TRBV6-5	TRBJ2-2	AIKREGGTGELF
NA	TRBV7-6	TRBJ2-5	ASSLPDRGVQY
NA	TRBV2	TRBJ2-1	ASIRDRNNEQF
NA	TRBV28	TRBJ1-1	ASSSGGQGNPEAF
NA	TRBV5-4	TRBJ2-7	ASSFSMGLEQY
NA	TRBV9	TRBJ2-1	ASSPSGRNYNEQF
NA	TRBV5-6	TRBJ1-5	ASSLAGRDGPQH
NA	TRBV7-9	TRBJ2-2	ASSLPRQGNVGELF
NA	TRBV5-6	TRBJ1-2	ASSLGQGTVLHGYT